Listed below are T cell receptor beta chains from one sample, sequenced in a study of T-cell memory formation after mild COVID-19. TCRdb re-called the 5' RACE reads with MiXCR, one entry per CDR3 protein. The repertoire holds under 550,000 distinct CDR3 sequences, with approximately 18% as singletons. Sequencing was done on a sample of PBMCs or a T cell subset sorted from them (not recorded which). These receptors all come from an adult woman who had mild COVID-19 (a few samples of this study predate the infection). Cell type and time point are not known. Both conserved end residues are part of each CDR3. Fields, in order: CDR3 DNA, CDR3 protein, clone size, J gene, D gene, V gene. D genes are given only for firm matches. Only some rows state a clone size, as once, few, many or a class for expanded clones.

TGTGCCAGCAGTTACTTGGGGGGGAGGGTAAGAAACGAGCAGTACTTC,CASSYLGGRVRNEQYF,.,TRBJ2-7,TRBD2,TRBV6-5
TGTGCCACCAGCACCTCTGGAAACACCATATATTTT,CATSTSGNTIYF,once,TRBJ1-3,.,TRBV15
TGTGCCAGCAGTTACCGGGACAGGGCGAGGAATGAGCAGTTCTTC,CASSYRDRARNEQFF,.,TRBJ2-1,TRBD1,TRBV6-2/TRBV6-3
TGCAGTGCTCCGGCGCAGGGTGTTCAAGAGACCCAGTACTTC,CSAPAQGVQETQYF,few,TRBJ2-5,.,TRBV20-1
TGCGCCAGCAGCGGAACCACTAGCGGGAGGCGGAACTTC,CASSGTTSGRRNF,.,TRBJ2-1,TRBD2,TRBV5-1
TGCAGCGCCGGCCCGACAGAGTACAATGAGCAGTTCTTC,CSAGPTEYNEQFF,.,TRBJ2-1,.,TRBV29-1
TGCGCCAGCAGCCAAGATTCCGGGGAGCTGTTTTTT,CASSQDSGELFF,many,TRBJ2-2,.,TRBV4-3
TGTGCCTGCGCCCGGGACCGATTAGGAAGCACAGATACGCAGTATTTT,CACARDRLGSTDTQYF,few,TRBJ2-3,.,TRBV30
TGTGCCAGCAGTTACTCGATTTTGGGGGGGCTCCCCGACTATGGCTACACCTTC,CASSYSILGGLPDYGYTF,.,TRBJ1-2,.,TRBV6-5
TGTGCCATCAGTGAGAGTGGGGTTGGGAATGGCGGCTACACCTTC,CAISESGVGNGGYTF,many,TRBJ1-2,.,TRBV10-3
TGTGCCAGCAGCTCCCAGGACAGTCGCACTGAAGCTTTCTTT,CASSSQDSRTEAFF,.,TRBJ1-1,.,TRBV9
TGTGCCAGCAGCGTGGGCCGCGGCGGTGAAAAACTGTTTTTT,CASSVGRGGEKLFF,.,TRBJ1-4,.,TRBV9
TGCGCCAGCAGCTTGGAGGGGGCAGTGCGGAGCTATGGCTACACCTTC,CASSLEGAVRSYGYTF,.,TRBJ1-2,TRBD1,TRBV5-1
TGTGCCTGGAGACTCAGGGATACATGGGATGGCTACACCTTC,CAWRLRDTWDGYTF,few,TRBJ1-2,.,TRBV30
TGTGCCAGCAGCGAAGCCGGCTATGTCTACGATCAGTACTTC,CASSEAGYVYDQYF,few,TRBJ2-7,.,TRBV14
TGCGCCAGCAGCTCGACTAATCACTGGGAGACCCAGTACTTC,CASSSTNHWETQYF,.,TRBJ2-5,.,TRBV5-1
TGCAGTGCTAGAGACAGGGGTCTCTATGGCTACACCTTC,CSARDRGLYGYTF,.,TRBJ1-2,.,TRBV20-1
TGCGCCAGCAGCTTGAGGCAGGGGGATGGCTACACCTTC,CASSLRQGDGYTF,many,TRBJ1-2,TRBD1,TRBV5-6
TGTGCCACCAGCAGAGATAGGACAGGGGGGACCTACGAGCAGTACTTC,CATSRDRTGGTYEQYF,.,TRBJ2-7,TRBD1,TRBV15
TGTGCCAGCAGCGAGGGACTAGCGGGCGTTGATACGCAGTATTTT,CASSEGLAGVDTQYF,few,TRBJ2-3,TRBD2,TRBV9
TGTGCCAGCACCCGAAGGGGGGGGCTCGCAGATACGCAGTATTTT,CASTRRGGLADTQYF,.,TRBJ2-3,.,TRBV6-5
TGTGCCAGCAAGACAGGAGGGGACAATGAGCAGTTCTTC,CASKTGGDNEQFF,.,TRBJ2-1,.,TRBV5-4
TGTGCCAGCAGTCAAGAACCCGCCCTTAGCTCCTACAATGAGCAGTTCTTC,CASSQEPALSSYNEQFF,few,TRBJ2-1,.,TRBV11-2
TGTGCCAGCAGCCTTCTAGCGGGGGCAGATACGCAGTATTTT,CASSLLAGADTQYF,many,TRBJ2-3,TRBD2,TRBV12-3/TRBV12-4
TGTGCCAGCAGTTTATTGTTCGGAAACACCATATATTTT,CASSLLFGNTIYF,.,TRBJ1-3,.,TRBV12-3/TRBV12-4
TGTGCCAGCAGCGGGATCGACTACGAGCAGTACTTC,CASSGIDYEQYF,.,TRBJ2-7,.,TRBV11-2